Following are 5 T cell receptor beta chains from one sample sequenced in a study of T cell responses to AZD1222 COVID-19 vaccine. The repertoire was sequenced with immunoSEQ multiplex PCR; TCRdb's copy has only in-frame clones and lacks some. The table includes about 180,000 clones, 80% to 90% detected once. The sample consisted of peripheral blood, taken on day 0 of AZD1222 vaccination. Source of these receptors: an adult in good health.

This clone appeared once. The rearrangement joins TRBV5-3 to TRBJ1-1, with D unresolved. TRBV5-3 falls under the ORF class, with uncertain function. The CDR3 sequence is 14 residues long. The V end lost 0 bases, the J end lost 1 base, and 7 bases lay between the germline ends. CDR3 loop: CARSLERENTEAFF. CDR3 coding DNA: TGTGCCAGAAGCTTGGAGAGGGAGAACACTGAAGCTTTCTTT.

This clone has just a few counts. This rearrangement joins TRBV27 to TRBJ1-6; 7 nucleotides agree with TRBD1. The CDR3 is 14 residues long. The germline CDR1 and CDR2 sequences are MNHEY and SMNVEV (reference sequence). Trimming removed 5 bases from V and 8 bases from J; junction bases left unmatched: 6. CDR3 in DNA: TGTGCCAGCAGTGCCAGCCAGGGGGATTCACCCCTCCACTTT. It encodes CASSASQGDSPLHF.

The genes are TRBV30 and TRBJ2-2; 8 nucleotides align to TRBD2. The CDR3 loop spans 14 amino acids. The germline gives CDR1 GTSNPN, CDR2 SVGIG (reference sequence). V shed 1 base and J 4 bases; nucleotides not matched to a gene: 2. CDR3 sequence reads: CAWSGGGPTGELFF. In DNA form, the CDR3 reads TGTGCCTGGAGTGGCGGGGGGCCCACCGGGGAGCTGTTTTTT.

The chain has TRBV5-1 and TRBJ2-2, with D perhaps matching TRBD1 or TRBD2 (5 bases each). Germline-derived CDR1 and CDR2 are SGHRS and YFSETQ. Trimming pared 0 bases from V and 0 bases from J, leaving 9 bases between. This CDR3 is 16 amino acids long. The DNA for the CDR3 is TGCGCCAGCAGCTTGGTGGGACCCGCGAACACCGGGGAGCTGTTTTTT. This translates into CASSLVGPANTGELFF.

The rearrangement joins TRBV5-6 to TRBJ1-2, with D perhaps matching TRBD1 (5 bases). V dropped 4 bases and J dropped 8 bases, with 21 bases sitting between them. The CDR3 contains 15 residues. Germline-derived CDR1 and CDR2 are SGHDT and YYEEEE. The CDR3 here is CASSQRSGFYQGYTF. CDR3 DNA sequence: TGTGCCAGCAGCCAACGCTCAGGGTTTTATCAGGGCTACACCTTC.